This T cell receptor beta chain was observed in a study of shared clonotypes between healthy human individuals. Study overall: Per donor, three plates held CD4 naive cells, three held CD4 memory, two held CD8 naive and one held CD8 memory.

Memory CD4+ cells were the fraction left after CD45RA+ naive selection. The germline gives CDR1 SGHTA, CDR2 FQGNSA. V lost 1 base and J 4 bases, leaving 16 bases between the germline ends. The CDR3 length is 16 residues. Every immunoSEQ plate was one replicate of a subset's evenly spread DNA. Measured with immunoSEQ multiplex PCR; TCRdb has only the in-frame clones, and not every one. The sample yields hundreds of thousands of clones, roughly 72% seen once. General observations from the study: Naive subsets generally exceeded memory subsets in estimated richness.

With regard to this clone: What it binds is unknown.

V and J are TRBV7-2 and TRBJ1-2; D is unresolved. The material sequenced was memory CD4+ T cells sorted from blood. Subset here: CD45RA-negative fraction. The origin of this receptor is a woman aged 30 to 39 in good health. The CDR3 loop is CASSLDSQSQSYGYTF. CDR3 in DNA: TGTGCCAGCAGCTTAGACTCGCAGAGCCAATCCTATGGCTACACCTTC.